One and the same sample provided the 26 T cell receptor beta chains below, sequenced in a study of shared clonotypes between healthy human individuals. Some clones are missing from TCRdb's copy, which holds only in-frame ones; the method was immunoSEQ multiplex PCR. Among just over 2,000,000 clones listed, approximately 95% were seen once. The sequencing sample was made of naive CD4+ T cells sorted from blood. Subset described: CD45RA+ positively selected. Receptors originate from a man aged 18 to 29 in good health.

The gene calls are TRBV30 and TRBJ2-7, with 10 nucleotides matching TRBD1. CDR1 and CDR2 from the germline V gene are GTSNPN and SVGIG (reference sequence). The CDR3 covers 14 residues. J was trimmed by 3 bases and V by 3 bases; bases with no gene match: 5. CDR3 nucleotide sequence: TGTGCCTGGAGAATCGGGACAGGGGTCTACGAGCAGTACTTC. Translating it yields CAWRIGTGVYEQYF. Full variable domain (missing parts from reference TRBV30 and TRBJ2-7): SQTIHQWPATLVQPVGSPLSLECTVEGTSNPNLYWYRQAAGRGLQLLFYSVGIGQISSEVPQNLSASRPQDRQFILSSKKLLLSDSGFYLCAWRIGTGVYEQYFGPGTRLTVT.

This chain joins TRBV15 and TRBJ1-4; TRBD1 matches at 7 bases. V shed 1 base and J 3 bases; nucleotides not matched to a gene: 14. CDR3 size: 19 residues. Germline V gene sequence: CDR1 LNHNV, CDR2 YYDKDF (reference sequence). CDR3 protein: CATSRVEWTGWGSNEKLFF. The CDR3 DNA is TGTGCCACCAGCAGAGTGGAGTGGACAGGCTGGGGGTCTAATGAAAAACTGTTTTTT. Combining the CDR3 with reference TRBV15 and TRBJ1-4 gives the whole variable domain DAMVIQNPRYQVTQFGKPVTLSCSQTLNHNVMYWYQQKSSQAPKLLFHYYDKDFNNEADTPDNFQSRRPNTSFCFLDIRSPGLGDTAMYLCATSRVEWTGWGSNEKLFFGSGTQLSVL.

This chain uses TRBV11-2 with TRBJ2-7; D call uncertain. This CDR3 is built from 14 residues. Per germline, CDR1 SGHAT and CDR2 FQNNGV. Trimming removed 4 bases from V and 3 bases from J, with 13 bases in between. The CDR3 sequence: CASSYGLPFYEQYF. CDR3 nucleotides: TGTGCCAGCAGCTACGGGTTACCATTCTACGAGCAGTACTTC. Filled out from reference TRBV11-2 and TRBJ2-7, the complete variable domain reads EAGVAQSPRYKIIEKRQSVAFWCNPISGHATLYWYQQILGQGPKLLIQFQNNGVVDDSQLPKDRFSAERLKGVDSTLKIQPAKLEDSAVYLCASSYGLPFYEQYFGPGTRLTVT.

J is TRBJ1-6 and V is TRBV5-4, with D maybe TRBD1 (6 bases). V was cut by 0 bases and J by 9 bases, with 13 bases left in between. The CDR3 is made up of 15 amino acids. The germline gives CDR1 SGHNT, CDR2 YYREEE (reference sequence). As DNA, the CDR3 is TGTGCCAGCAGCTTGGCCCCGGACAGAACTTCACCCCTCCACTTT. This translates into CASSLAPDRTSPLHF.

The genes are TRBV19 and TRBJ2-2; D remains unclear. V shed 5 bases and J shed 0 bases, with 7 bases lying between them. The CDR3 consists of 14 residues. Germline V gene data show CDR1 as LNHDA and CDR2 as SQIVND (reference sequence). The CDR3 is CASSSRANTGELFF. In nucleotides, the CDR3 is TGTGCCAGTAGTTCCCGGGCGAACACCGGGGAGCTGTTTTTT. The whole variable domain, filled in from reference TRBV19 and TRBJ2-2, reads DGGITQSPKYLFRKEGQNVTLSCEQNLNHDAMYWYRQDPGQGLRLIYYSQIVNDFQKGDIAEGYSVSREKKESFPLTVTSAQKNPTAFYLCASSSRANTGELFFGEGSRLTVL.

The V and J genes are TRBV14 and TRBJ2-1; D may be TRBD1 or TRBD2 (6 bases each). The CDR3 is made up of 15 amino acids. The V end was cut by 3 bases, the J end by 9 bases, with 18 bases between. CDR1 is SGHDN, CDR2 FVKESK, per germline. The CDR3 bases are TGTGCCAGCAGCCAGAGCGTCCTAGCGACAGGTGAGCAGTTCTTC. It encodes CASSQSVLATGEQFF.

In DNA form, the CDR3 reads TGTGCCAGCGGAAGGGACAGGGGGCGAGATACGCAGTATTTT. This encodes CASGRDRGRDTQYF. This chain connects TRBV6-1 to TRBJ2-3; the match to TRBD1 covers 12 bases. Trimming removed 8 bases from V and 5 bases from J; junction bases left unmatched: 5. CDR3 length: 14 residues. Germline assignment: CDR1 MNHNS and CDR2 SASEGT.

The gene calls are TRBV7-8 and TRBJ2-7; D gene uncertain. The V and J ends lost 2 bases and 2 bases respectively, with 13 bases between them. This CDR3 is 15 amino acids long. Germline values: CDR1 SGHVS, CDR2 FQNEAQ. The CDR3 spells CASSLYTELPYEQYF. DNA for the CDR3: TGTGCCAGCAGCTTATATACTGAGCTGCCCTACGAGCAGTACTTC.

The CDR3 protein is CASSVGTGGGVGGSPLHF. The CDR3 coding sequence is TGTGCCAGCAGCGTGGGGACAGGGGGCGGCGTGGGTGGTTCACCCCTCCACTTT. The chain is built from TRBV9 and TRBJ1-6; 12 positions agree with TRBD1. The J segment lost 9 bases and the V segment lost 2 bases, leaving 12 bases of the junction unmatched. This CDR3 is built from 18 residues. The germline V gene encodes CDR1 SGDLS and CDR2 YYNGEE. Full variable domain (outside the CDR3, taken from reference TRBV9 and TRBJ1-6): DSGVTQTPKHLITATGQRVTLRCSPRSGDLSVYWYQQSLDQGLQFLIQYYNGEERAKGNILERFSAQQFPDLHSELNLSSLELGDSALYFCASSVGTGGGVGGSPLHFGNGTRLTVT.

On this clone: This may come from a read error, since a much larger clone is one base off. The CDR3 DNA follows: TGTGCCTGGAGTGCAAGGACAGCTGGCTACACCTTC. It is translated as CAWSARTAGYTF. The J gene is TRBJ1-2, the V gene TRBV30; possibly TRBD1 for D (6 bases). With 1 base removed from V and 7 bases from J, the gap between germline ends came to 10 bases. The CDR3 is made up of 12 amino acids. Germline V gives CDR1 GTSNPN, CDR2 SVGIG (reference sequence).

The V gene is TRBV6-1, the J gene TRBJ1-4; D is ambiguous. The length of the CDR3 is 15 residues. Trimming took 2 bases from V and 8 from J, leaving 15 bases between them. Germline lookup yields CDR1 MNHNS and CDR2 SASEGT. CDR3 region: CASSEPTGAGEKLFF. The CDR3 bases are TGTGCCAGCAGTGAACCGACCGGAGCTGGCGAAAAACTGTTTTTT.

DNA of the CDR3: TGTGCCAGCAGTGTGGATTTGACAGGGGGCAGCACTGAAGCTTTCTTT. It translates to CASSVDLTGGSTEAFF. The genes are TRBV25-1 and TRBJ1-1; 10 bases map to TRBD1. The germline V gene has CDR1 MGHDK and CDR2 SYGVNS. This CDR3 is 16 amino acids long. V trimming: 4 bases; J trimming: 4 bases; junction bases outside the gene matches: 9.

J is TRBJ2-5 and V is TRBV5-1; the D is unclear. This CDR3 contains 15 residues. The V gene's germline CDR1 is SGHRS and CDR2 YFSETQ. Trimming took off 4 bases at V and 2 bases at J, with 15 bases between the two ends. CDR3 region: CASSTWVDRQETQYF. The CDR3 region has the DNA TGCGCCAGCAGCACTTGGGTGGATAGACAAGAGACCCAGTACTTC.

The chain joins TRBV4-2 to TRBJ1-1; TRBD1 agrees at 10 bases. The CDR3 consists of 17 residues. After removal of 1 base from V and 4 bases from J, the junction contained 9 bases not matched to a gene. Germline CDR1 is LGHNA and CDR2 is YNFKEQ. The CDR3 here is CASSQGVTGGAFTEAFF. CDR3 bases: TGTGCCAGCAGCCAAGGTGTGACAGGGGGCGCGTTCACTGAAGCTTTCTTT.

The V and J genes are TRBV28 and TRBJ1-2; TRBD1 matches at 8 bases. This CDR3 contains 16 residues. J lost 8 bases, V lost 3 bases, and 14 bases had no gene match. Looked up from germline, CDR1 is MDHEN and CDR2 is SYDVKM. The CDR3 loop reads CASSFQDRTGRFGYTF. The DNA of the CDR3 is TGTGCCAGCAGTTTTCAAGATAGGACAGGGAGATTCGGCTACACCTTC.

The V call is TRBV5-1, the J call TRBJ1-6, with D possibly matching TRBD1 (5 bases). The V end was cut by 1 base, the J end by 6 bases, with 8 bases between. CDR1 is SGHRS, CDR2 YFSETQ, per germline. The CDR3 is made up of 14 amino acids. The CDR3: CASSLWDSNSPLHF. CDR3 coding DNA: TGCGCCAGCAGCTTGTGGGACTCTAATTCACCCCTCCACTTT.

V gene TRBV5-4 combines with J gene TRBJ1-1; possible D gene TRBD1, 6 bases. V gave up 6 bases and J gave up 2 bases, with 14 bases separating them. Per germline, CDR1 SGHNT and CDR2 YYREEE (reference sequence). The CDR3 spans 14 residues. CDR3 in DNA: TGTGCCAGCACCTTAACGGACAGAAACACTGAAGCTTTCTTT. It yields the protein CASTLTDRNTEAFF.

The rearrangement links TRBV30 to TRBJ1-3, with D tentatively TRBD1 (6 bases). Germline V gene lookup returns CDR1 GTSNPN and CDR2 SVGIG (reference sequence). This CDR3 contains 14 residues. The V gene lost 5 bases and the J gene lost 3 bases, with 14 bases spanning the gap. The CDR3 DNA follows: TGTGCCTGGGAGGGGGGAACTGGTGGAAACACCATATATTTT. Translation: CAWEGGTGGNTIYF.

This sequence joins TRBV4-1 and TRBJ2-1; 7 positions match TRBD2. CDR1 MGHRA and CDR2 YSYEKL come from the germline V gene. Trimming removed 3 bases from V and 6 bases from J; junction bases left unmatched: 14. The CDR3 is made up of 17 amino acids. This CDR3 is CASSQGGRTSGPNEQFF. In DNA, the CDR3 is TGCGCCAGCAGCCAGGGGGGAAGGACTAGTGGGCCCAATGAGCAGTTCTTC.

CDR3 sequence (DNA): TGTGCCAGCAGTGGGACTAGCGGGGGATTAGATACGCAGTATTTT. This translates into CASSGTSGGLDTQYF. This rearrangement joins TRBV25-1 to TRBJ2-3, with 13 bases identical to TRBD2. Trimming removed 4 bases from V and 5 bases from J; junction bases left unmatched: 3. The CDR3 length is 15 residues. Germline V gives CDR1 MGHDK, CDR2 SYGVNS.

The CDR3 DNA is TGTGCCAGCAGCTCGCTAGGACCCTCCTATAATTCACCCCTCCACTTT. It translates to CASSSLGPSYNSPLHF. The rearrangement joins TRBV7-9 to TRBJ1-6; D is undetermined. This CDR3 has 16 residues. Germline V gene data show CDR1 as SEHNR and CDR2 as FQNEAQ (reference sequence). Trimming removed 4 bases from V and 0 bases from J, with 10 bases in between.

This clone turned up a few times. The V and J genes are TRBV5-6 and TRBJ1-6; D is unclear. The CDR3 is 12 residues long. The germline V gene encodes CDR1 SGHDT and CDR2 YYEEEE. V was cut by 0 bases and J by 13 bases, with 8 bases left in between. The CDR3 here is CASSLVSGPLHF. CDR3 DNA: TGTGCCAGCAGCTTGGTTTCTGGGCCCCTCCACTTT.

The chain has TRBV9 and TRBJ1-6; D perhaps matches TRBD1 (5 bases). Per germline, CDR1 SGDLS and CDR2 YYNGEE. The CDR3 covers 17 residues. Trimming shortened V by 4 bases and J by 0 bases, and 14 bases separated the two germline ends. The CDR3 sequence: CASSPQGSSSYNSPLHF. The CDR3 DNA reads TGTGCCAGCAGCCCCCAGGGTTCGAGCTCCTATAATTCACCCCTCCACTTT.

The V gene is TRBV4-3, the J gene TRBJ2-3; 10 bases line up with TRBD2. CDR1 is LGHNA, CDR2 YSLEER, per germline. V lost 1 base to trimming and J lost 2 bases; unmatched junction nucleotides: 3. CDR3 length equals 16 residues. CDR3: CASSQGTSGITDTQYF. As DNA, the CDR3 is TGCGCCAGCAGCCAAGGGACTAGCGGAATCACAGATACGCAGTATTTT.

CDR3: CASSSTGLGTTEAFF. The DNA for the CDR3 is TGCGCCAGCAGCAGTACAGGGCTGGGGACCACTGAAGCTTTCTTT. This rearrangement joins TRBV5-1 to TRBJ1-1; weak D call: TRBD1 (6 bases). Trimming left V 4 bases short and J 4 bases short, with 17 bases between. Germline V lookup: CDR1 SGHRS, CDR2 YFSETQ. The CDR3 loop spans 15 amino acids.

The chain has TRBV29-1 and TRBJ2-5; TRBD1 agrees at 7 bases. From germline, CDR1 is SQVTM and CDR2 ANQGSEA. Unmatched junction bases numbered 9, after V lost 7 bases and J lost 1 base. The CDR3 contains 14 residues. CDR3 bases: TGCAGCGCCCCCGCACAGGGGACCCAAGAGACCCAGTACTTC. It is translated as CSAPAQGTQETQYF.